The next 8 T cell receptor beta chains were all read from a single sample in a study of blood T cells in healthy people across ages. Using a J-beta primer mix together with a sample-barcoded 5' primer, a second PCR was run for roughly 7 to 11 cycles. TCRdb re-analysed the 5' RACE reads in MiXCR, keeping a single row per CDR3 protein. This table has more than 1 million distinct CDR3 sequences, 45% appearing once. The sequencing input was blood. The source of these receptors is a woman aged 60 to 75 in good health.

The chain employs TRBV11-2 and TRBJ2-7; tentatively, D is TRBD2 (6 bases). Per germline, CDR1 SGHAT and CDR2 FQNNGV. V shed 5 bases and J shed 1 base, with 21 bases lying between them. This CDR3 has 17 amino acids. CDR3 residues: CASSEEGGAGLSYEQYF. In DNA form, the CDR3 reads TGTGCCAGCAGCGAAGAGGGCGGGGCAGGACTTTCCTACGAGCAGTACTTC.

This chain connects TRBV10-3 to TRBJ2-3; D gene unclear. CDR1 and CDR2 from the germline V gene are ENHRY and SYGVKD. The V and J ends lost 6 bases and 1 base respectively, with 11 bases between them. CDR3 length: 14 residues. CDR3 in DNA: TGTGCCATCAGGCCTGGTACTGGCACAGATACGCAGTATTTT. Amino acids: CAIRPGTGTDTQYF.

In its sample, this clonotype was seen many times. V is TRBV20-1 and J is TRBJ1-4; TRBD1 aligns across 9 bases. This CDR3 contains 14 residues. Germline CDR1 is DFQATT and CDR2 is SNEGSKA (reference sequence). Trimming cost V 4 bases and J 11 bases; bases outside gene matches: 11. In DNA form, the CDR3 reads TGCAGTGCTACCCCCGAGACAGGGGGGAGTAAACTGTTTTTT. Protein: CSATPETGGSKLFF.

This clonotype came up a few times. The V and J genes are TRBV5-1 and TRBJ2-6; TRBD2 matches at 7 bases. V lost 4 bases to trimming and J lost 6 bases; unmatched junction nucleotides: 7. The CDR3 consists of 15 residues. Germline lookup yields CDR1 SGHRS and CDR2 YFSETQ. The CDR3 sequence: CASSPAGRVANVLTF. CDR3 nucleotide sequence: TGCGCCAGCAGCCCTGCGGGGAGGGTGGCCAACGTCCTGACTTTC.

This clonotype was seen ten or more times. This chain uses TRBV7-2 with TRBJ2-1; D is unresolved. Trimming stripped 2 bases from V and 4 bases from J, with 15 bases between. The CDR3 totals 16 residues. Germline-derived CDR1 and CDR2 are SGHTA and FQGNSA. The DNA of the CDR3 is TGTGCCAGCAGCTTATTGTCTGGGGTCGGTTACAATGAGCAGTTCTTC. The encoded protein is CASSLLSGVGYNEQFF. The full variable domain, completed using reference TRBV7-2 and TRBJ2-1, is GAGVSQSPSNKVTEKGKDVELRCDPISGHTALYWYRQSLGQGLEFLIYFQGNSAPDKSGLPSDRFSAERTGGSVSTLTIQRTQQEDSAVYLCASSLLSGVGYNEQFFGPGTRLTVL.

This clonotype occurred many times. Just one base apart from a much larger clone, this may be a read error. This chain joins TRBV4-1 and TRBJ2-5; D could derive from TRBD1 or TRBD2 (5 bases each). The CDR3 sequence is 14 residues long. CDR1 and CDR2 from the germline V gene are MGHRA and YSYEKL. Trimming pared 0 bases from V and 11 bases from J, leaving 16 bases between. CDR3 DNA: TGCGCCAGCAGCCAAGATGGGGGTAACGATGAGCAGTACTTC. Translation gives CASSQDGGNDEQYF.

V is TRBV9 and J is TRBJ2-5; D remains ambiguous. V shed 3 bases and J shed 5 bases, with 14 bases lying between them. Germline CDR1 reads SGDLS; CDR2 reads YYNGEE. This CDR3 is 14 amino acids long. CDR3 DNA sequence: TGTGCCAGCAGCGCCCAGCCAGTTGGGGAGACCCAGTACTTC. Protein sequence: CASSAQPVGETQYF.

There are a few counts of this clonotype. The rearrangement links TRBV28 to TRBJ2-3; D uncertain. CDR1 is MDHEN and CDR2 is SYDVKM in the germline V gene. The CDR3 sequence is 13 residues long. With 3 bases removed from V and 4 bases from J, the gap between germline ends came to 8 bases. CDR3 amino acids: CASSFPRPDTQYF. The CDR3 nucleotides read TGTGCCAGCAGTTTTCCCCGCCCAGATACGCAGTATTTT.